The 7 T cell receptor beta chains listed next were all sequenced from one sample in a study of cytomegalovirus exposure and HLA in healthy donors. The PCR was carried out with 60 Vbeta primers and 13 Jbeta primers. Produced via immunoSEQ multiplex PCR; TCRdb's table is partial and in-frame only. The table lists 56,000 or so clones. The sequenced sample consisted of PBMCs. Every receptor here comes from a middle-aged man in good health and CMV-seropositive.

The chain recombines TRBV10-3 with TRBJ1-5; D perhaps matches TRBD1 (5 bases). This CDR3 is built from 15 residues. V gave up 2 bases and J gave up 3 bases, with 11 bases separating them. Per germline, CDR1 ENHRY and CDR2 SYGVKD. The CDR3 DNA reads TGTGCCATCAGTGAGGGCACAGGAAACAATCAGCCCCAGCATTTT. It is translated as CAISEGTGNNQPQHF.

V usage is TRBV28 and J usage is TRBJ2-1, with D possibly being TRBD1 (6 bases). Germline V gene sequence: CDR1 MDHEN, CDR2 SYDVKM. The CDR3 is 13 amino acids. The ends were cut back, 1 base at V and 9 bases at J, with 10 bases in the middle. The CDR3 sequence is CASSLYRAGEQFF. DNA of the CDR3: TGTGCCAGCAGTTTATACAGGGCAGGTGAGCAGTTCTTC. The variable domain in full, completed from reference TRBV28 and TRBJ2-1, reads DVKVTQSSRYLVKRTGEKVFLECVQDMDHENMFWYRQDPGLGLRLIYFSYDVKMKEKGDIPEGYSVSREKKERFSLILESASTNQTSMYLCASSLYRAGEQFFGPGTRLTVL.

This chain joins TRBV11-2 and TRBJ2-5; maybe TRBD1 (5 bases). The ends were cut back, 3 bases at V and 4 bases at J, with 9 bases in the middle. Per the germline V gene, CDR1 is SGHAT and CDR2 is FQNNGV. CDR3 length: 13 residues. For the CDR3, the DNA is TGTGCCAGCAGCTTGGGTGGGGCAGAGACCCAGTACTTC. Its translation: CASSLGGAETQYF.

The rearrangement joins TRBV21-1 to TRBJ1-2. TRBV21-1 is a documented pseudogene. The CDR3 spans 16 residues. DNA for the CDR3: TGTGCCAGCAGCCTAATTACTGGACCGAGGGATTATGGCTACACCTTC. Protein product: CASSLITGPRDYGYTF.

The chain links TRBV27 to TRBJ1-5; 7 positions match TRBD1. The germline V gene has CDR1 MNHEY and CDR2 SMNVEV (reference sequence). This CDR3 is built from 14 residues. J gave up 3 bases and V 6 bases, and 5 bases lay outside the gene matches. CDR3 nucleotides: TGTGCCAGCAGCCAGGACAGGTACAATCAGCCCCAGCATTTT. Protein product: CASSQDRYNQPQHF.

The chain employs TRBV27 and TRBJ1-6, with 7 bases aligning to TRBD1. The CDR3 runs 17 residues. With V trimmed by 5 bases and J by 0 bases, 7 bases remained unmatched. CDR1 is MNHEY, CDR2 SMNVEV, per germline (reference sequence). CDR3 coding DNA: TGTGCCAGCAGTCTTGGGACAGCCAGCTCCTATAATTCACCCCTCCACTTT. This translates into CASSLGTASSYNSPLHF.

The V call is TRBV6-5, the J call TRBJ2-3; D uncertain. Trimming took off 9 bases at V and 7 bases at J, with 11 bases between the two ends. The CDR3 loop spans 11 amino acids. The germline gives CDR1 MNHEY, CDR2 SVGAGI. This chain's CDR3 is CASLLANTQYF. CDR3 nucleotide sequence: TGTGCCAGTTTATTAGCTAATACGCAGTATTTT.